Below, 27 T cell receptor beta chains from the same sample are listed, as sequenced in a study of shared clonotypes between healthy human individuals. Profiled with immunoSEQ multiplex PCR; TCRdb holds only in-frame clones, not every one. The repertoire consists of a few million clones, with just over 90% occurring once and the leading ten covering about 0.37%. Material: naive CD4+ T cells from PBMCs. Noted subset: CD45RA+ positively selected. The receptors come from a young man in good health. Some clones in this sample may be carry-over from other donors' samples.

Worth noting for this clone: Other DNA sequences in the sample encode the same CDR3. This chain uses TRBV7-3 with TRBJ2-7; D is unclear. CDR1 SGHTA and CDR2 FQGTGA come from the germline V gene. The V gene lost 5 bases and the J gene lost 6 bases, with 14 bases spanning the gap. The CDR3 has 13 residues. The CDR3 loop is CASSPRLYGEQYF. The CDR3 DNA is TGTGCCAGCAGCCCCCGGCTATACGGCGAGCAGTACTTC.

The chain employs TRBV5-1 and TRBJ2-2, with 9 bases lining up with TRBD2. V lost 4 bases to trimming and J lost 4 bases; unmatched junction nucleotides: 11. There are 17 residues in the CDR3. Germline V gene lookup returns CDR1 SGHRS and CDR2 YFSETQ. The CDR3, as DNA: TGCGCCAGCAGCCGCGGGAATCCGCGGGAGGGCACCGGGGAGCTGTTTTTT. Protein product: CASSRGNPREGTGELFF.

This chain connects TRBV25-1 to TRBJ2-7; a possible D gene is TRBD2 (6 bases). V lost 3 bases and J lost 6, with 9 bases in between. The CDR3 has 12 residues. Germline CDR1 and CDR2: MGHDK and SYGVNS. The CDR3 DNA reads as TGTGCCAGCAGTGATTATAGCGGCGAGCAGTACTTC. Amino acids: CASSDYSGEQYF.

The chain is built from TRBV28 and TRBJ2-7, with a weak D call TRBD1 (5 bases). The V gene lost 5 bases and the J gene lost 4 bases, with 18 bases spanning the gap. The CDR3 sequence is 15 residues long. CDR1 and CDR2 from the germline V gene are MDHEN and SYDVKM. In nucleotides, the CDR3 is TGTGCCAGCAGTGCCCCCGAAGACAGTAGGTACGAGCAGTACTTC. Amino acids: CASSAPEDSRYEQYF.

The chain is built from TRBV29-1 and TRBJ1-2; D unclear. Looked up from germline, CDR1 is SQVTM and CDR2 is ANQGSEA. V lost 6 bases, J lost 4 bases, and 15 bases lay in between. This CDR3 is 13 amino acids long. The DNA of the CDR3 is TGCAGCGTGGCGGGAGCCTCGGGCTATGGCTACACCTTC. This encodes CSVAGASGYGYTF.

A word on this clone: In the same sample, other DNA sequences code for this CDR3. This rearrangement joins TRBV30 to TRBJ1-2, with D possibly matching TRBD1 (6 bases). V gave up 4 bases and J gave up 8 bases, with 11 bases separating them. This CDR3 spans 11 amino acids. The germline CDR1 and CDR2 sequences are GTSNPN and SVGIG (reference sequence). The CDR3 sequence is CAWMVGGGYTF. DNA for the CDR3: TGTGCCTGGATGGTGGGGGGCGGCTACACCTTC.

On this clone itself: Distinct nucleotide sequences in the sample also encode this CDR3. The CDR3 region has the DNA TGTGCCTGGGGAGTAAGGGACGAGCAGTACTTC. This encodes CAWGVRDEQYF. V is TRBV30 and J is TRBJ2-7; D remains ambiguous. Between the trimmed V and J ends, which lost 5 bases and 5 bases, there was a span of 10 bases. This CDR3 region has 11 residues. The germline V gene has CDR1 GTSNPN and CDR2 SVGIG (reference sequence).

This clone was seen only once. The rearrangement links TRBV5-1 to TRBJ2-7; no reliable D call. The CDR3 consists of 15 residues. The germline V gene encodes CDR1 SGHRS and CDR2 YFSETQ. V shed 0 bases and J shed 3 bases, with 13 bases lying between them. CDR3 loop: CASSLDKSSYYEQYF. CDR3 nucleotides: TGCGCCAGCAGCTTGGATAAATCATCATACTACGAGCAGTACTTC.

This clone was observed a single time. The chain couples TRBV19 to TRBJ2-3; 12 bases agree with TRBD2. V lost 6 bases to trimming and J lost 5 bases; unmatched junction nucleotides: 3. Germline V gene lookup returns CDR1 LNHDA and CDR2 SQIVND (reference sequence). This CDR3 has 14 residues. CDR3 DNA: TGTGCCAGTAGACCGACTAGCGGGAGAGATACGCAGTATTTT. Its protein product is CASRPTSGRDTQYF.

This clone has just a few counts. The chain employs TRBV7-6 and TRBJ2-2, with TRBD1 matching 7 bases. J gave up 5 bases and V 1 base, and 4 bases lay outside the gene matches. This CDR3 spans 15 amino acids. The germline V gene encodes CDR1 SGHVS and CDR2 FNYEAQ. The CDR3 spells CASSLVDRVTGELFF. The CDR3, as DNA: TGTGCCAGCAGCTTAGTAGACAGGGTGACCGGGGAGCTGTTTTTT.

This chain uses TRBV18 with TRBJ2-2; 8 bases fit TRBD2. The V and J ends lost 8 bases and 7 bases, in that order; junction bases with no gene match: 6. CDR1 KGHSH and CDR2 LQKENI come from the germline V gene. The CDR3 extends over 13 amino acids. CDR3 DNA sequence: TGTGCCAGCGCCGGGACTAGACTCGGGGAGCTGTTTTTT. Protein: CASAGTRLGELFF.

V and J are TRBV28 and TRBJ1-1; D call uncertain. Trimming stripped 6 bases from V and 5 bases from J, with 10 bases between. The CDR3 is made up of 12 amino acids. CDR1 and CDR2 from the germline V gene are MDHEN and SYDVKM. The CDR3 protein is CASSVSSTEAFF. The CDR3 coding sequence is TGTGCCAGCAGCGTATCGTCGACTGAAGCTTTCTTT.

As regards this clone: This could be a read error, since a much larger clone is one nucleotide away. The same CDR3 is also encoded by other DNA sequences in this sample. The chain joins TRBV6-5 to TRBJ2-2; D call uncertain. V shed 6 bases and J shed 1 base, with 3 bases lying between them. The CDR3 has 12 amino acids. Germline V gene sequence: CDR1 MNHEY, CDR2 SVGAGI. The CDR3, as DNA: TGTGCCAGCAGCTTGAACACCGGGGAGCTGTTTTTT. It yields the protein CASSLNTGELFF.

This chain joins TRBV29-1 and TRBJ2-5; 8 nucleotides agree with TRBD1. This CDR3 comprises 12 residues. The germline V gene encodes CDR1 SQVTM and CDR2 ANQGSEA. V lost 6 bases and J lost 4; bases outside the gene matches: 4. The CDR3 coding sequence is TGCAGCGTGGCGGGACAGGTAGAGACCCAGTACTTC. It encodes CSVAGQVETQYF.

The chain links TRBV18 to TRBJ2-6; no firm D call. Germline V gives CDR1 KGHSH, CDR2 LQKENI. CDR3 length: 16 residues. Trimming stripped 6 bases from V and 2 bases from J, with 14 bases between. CDR3 in DNA: TGTGCCAGCTCTCTAAGTCCCCTGACTGGGGCCAACGTCCTGACTTTC. Its protein is CASSLSPLTGANVLTF.

The chain has TRBV29-1 and TRBJ1-1, with a possible D match to TRBD1 (6 bases). The CDR3 is 13 amino acids. V gave up 4 bases and J gave up 1 base, with 10 bases separating them. Germline CDR1 and CDR2: SQVTM and ANQGSEA. The CDR3 region is CSVGGARNTEAFF. For the CDR3, the DNA is TGCAGCGTTGGGGGGGCTCGGAACACTGAAGCTTTCTTT.

V and J are TRBV7-3 and TRBJ2-7; maybe TRBD1 (6 bases). Trimming took off 0 bases at V and 3 bases at J, with 18 bases between the two ends. This CDR3 has 17 residues. The germline gives CDR1 SGHTA, CDR2 FQGTGA. Here the CDR3 DNA reads TGTGCCAGCAGCTTAACTTTTACTCGGACAGCAGTCTACGAGCAGTACTTC. Translating it yields CASSLTFTRTAVYEQYF.

The genes are TRBV14 and TRBJ1-5; D remains ambiguous. CDR1 SGHDN and CDR2 FVKESK come from the germline V gene. The CDR3 runs to 13 residues. V lost 4 bases, J lost 6 bases, and 10 bases lay in between. CDR3 loop: CASSRTYSQPQHF. CDR3 coding DNA: TGTGCCAGCAGCCGGACCTACAGTCAGCCCCAGCATTTT.

About this clone: The sample has other DNA sequences that encode this CDR3 too. The chain combines TRBV7-3 with TRBJ2-1; 11 positions agree with TRBD2. The CDR3 loop spans 15 amino acids. The V gene end was trimmed by 4 bases and the J gene end by 4 bases; junction bases not matched to a gene: 3. Per germline, CDR1 SGHTA and CDR2 FQGTGA. The CDR3 DNA is TGTGCCAGCAGCTCGACTAGCGGGGTTTACAATGAGCAGTTCTTC. Its translation: CASSSTSGVYNEQFF.

This clone occurred once. The chain couples TRBV4-3 to TRBJ1-6; weak D call: TRBD1 (6 bases). From germline, CDR1 is LGHNA and CDR2 YSLEER. This CDR3 has 16 amino acids. V was trimmed by 3 bases and J by 5 bases, leaving 14 bases between them. The CDR3 DNA is TGCGCCAGCAGCCAGTTACAGGGAAGGCATAATTCACCCCTCCACTTT. As protein: CASSQLQGRHNSPLHF.

The chain uses TRBV7-9 and TRBJ2-7, with 8 bases lining up with TRBD2. Trimming removed 7 bases from V and 1 base from J; junction bases left unmatched: 6. The CDR3 is 14 amino acids. The germline V gene has CDR1 SEHNR and CDR2 FQNEAQ (reference sequence). This chain's CDR3 is CASTRGGMSYEQYF. CDR3 coding DNA: TGTGCCAGCACCCGGGGGGGAATGTCCTACGAGCAGTACTTC.

Concerning this clone: Other DNA sequences within the sample encode an identical CDR3. The chain couples TRBV5-1 to TRBJ2-7, with 8 nucleotides matching TRBD2. V gave up 3 bases and J gave up 2 bases; unmatched junction bases: 7. The CDR3 covers 15 residues. CDR1 and CDR2 (germline): SGHRS, YFSETQ. This CDR3 is CASSSPGLETYEQYF. CDR3 nucleotide sequence: TGCGCCAGCAGCTCTCCGGGACTAGAGACCTACGAGCAGTACTTC.

Here the CDR3 reads CASSPMDRYGYTF. CDR3 DNA sequence: TGTGCCAGCTCACCAATGGATCGTTATGGCTACACCTTC. The chain recombines TRBV18 with TRBJ1-2; D ambiguous. Germline V CDR1 and CDR2: KGHSH, LQKENI. The germline V and J ends were trimmed by 2 bases and 5 bases, with 9 bases remaining between them. The CDR3 covers 13 residues.

As regards this clone: This sample also contains other DNA sequences that code for the same CDR3. The chain has TRBV11-3 and TRBJ2-1; either TRBD1 or TRBD2 may supply D (5 bases each). The CDR3 is 13 residues long. From germline, CDR1 is SGHNT and CDR2 YENEEA. Trimming took 5 bases from V and 9 from J, leaving 14 bases between them. The CDR3 loop is CASSPEGRGEQFF. In nucleotides, the CDR3 is TGTGCCAGCAGCCCAGAGGGGCGAGGTGAGCAGTTCTTC.

J is TRBJ2-1 and V is TRBV9; 11 nucleotides agree with TRBD2. Losses at the gene ends were 4 bases for V and 7 bases for J; bases not matched to a gene: 10. Germline-derived CDR1 and CDR2 are SGDLS and YYNGEE. The CDR3 sequence is 16 residues long. In DNA form, the CDR3 reads TGTGCCAGCAGCCCACAACTAGCGGGAGTAACAAATGAGCAGTTCTTC. Translated, it gives CASSPQLAGVTNEQFF.

The chain has TRBV27 and TRBJ2-7; 14 nucleotides agree with TRBD2. The CDR3 length is 21 residues. CDR1 is MNHEY and CDR2 is SMNVEV in the germline V gene (reference sequence). The trim removed 6 bases at V and 4 bases at J, leaving 23 bases unmatched. The CDR3 bases are TGTGCCAGCAGCCCCCATGGGGGCCGGACTAGCGGGAGGTTCCAGCTTTACGAGCAGTACTTC. Encoded protein: CASSPHGGRTSGRFQLYEQYF.

Written as DNA, the CDR3 is TGCGCCAGCAGTCCGGGACTAGGTGAGCAGTTCTTC. Its protein is CASSPGLGEQFF. The chain is built from TRBV10-1 and TRBJ2-1, with 8 positions matching TRBD2. The CDR3 has 12 residues. The V gene's germline CDR1 is WNHNN and CDR2 SYGVQD (reference sequence). V lost 5 bases, J lost 9 bases, and 3 bases stayed unmatched.